A selection of T cell receptor beta chains follows, all from one sample in a study of blood T cell repertoires in COVID-19. Clones were sequenced by immunoSEQ multiplex PCR, and TCRdb holds only the in-frame ones, with some missing. Here the sample spans around 78,000 clones, about nine tenths being singletons. Sequences were obtained from peripheral blood. The receptors were sampled from a man between 65 and 80 years old with active or convalescent COVID-19. The CDR3 runs from the conserved cysteine through the conserved F or W. The order of the fields is V gene, clone size, D gene, J gene, CDR3 DNA, CDR3 protein. A D gene is named only where the DNA matches it firmly. Rows give clone size only sometimes, using once, few, many, or a class for an expanded clone.

TRBV19	.	.	TRBJ2-7	TGTGCCAGTAGTATCCGATCGTACGGGTACGAGCAGTACTTC	CASSIRSYGYEQYF
TRBV30	.	.	TRBJ1-5	TGTGCCTGGAGTGTACAAAACAGGAATCACAATCAGCCCCAGCATTTT	CAWSVQNRNHNQPQHF
TRBV5-1	.	.	TRBJ2-4	TGCGCCAGCAGCTTGGCTGGGGAGGACATTCAGTACTTC	CASSLAGEDIQYF
TRBV29-1	.	TRBD2	TRBJ2-3	TGCAGCGCCGTCCGGCGGGAGTTGACAGATACGCAGTATTTT	CSAVRRELTDTQYF
TRBV29-1	.	.	TRBJ1-2	TGCAGCGTTGAAGATGGTTCGATGGGGCTTGGCTACACCTTC	CSVEDGSMGLGYTF
TRBV6-5	once	.	TRBJ2-3	TGTGCCAGCAGTTTCGGGATCTCCACAGATACGCAGTATTTT	CASSFGISTDTQYF
TRBV12-3/TRBV12-4	.	.	TRBJ1-1	TGTGCCAGCAGTTTAACAGGATACACTGAAGCTTTCTTT	CASSLTGYTEAFF
TRBV18	.	TRBD1	TRBJ2-7	TGTGCCAGCTCACCAGGGACAGCCGTTAACTACGAGCAGTACTTC	CASSPGTAVNYEQYF
TRBV10-3	once	TRBD1	TRBJ1-5	TGTGCCATCAGTGTGCAAGGGACAGGGAGCAATCAGCCCCAGCATTTT	CAISVQGTGSNQPQHF
TRBV29-1	.	.	TRBJ2-7	TGCAGCGTATACGGGACACGACCTTACGAGCAGTACTTC	CSVYGTRPYEQYF
TRBV6-4	.	TRBD2	TRBJ2-2	TGTGCCAGCAGTGAGGAGCCTAGCGGGACCGGGGAGCTGTTTTTT	CASSEEPSGTGELFF